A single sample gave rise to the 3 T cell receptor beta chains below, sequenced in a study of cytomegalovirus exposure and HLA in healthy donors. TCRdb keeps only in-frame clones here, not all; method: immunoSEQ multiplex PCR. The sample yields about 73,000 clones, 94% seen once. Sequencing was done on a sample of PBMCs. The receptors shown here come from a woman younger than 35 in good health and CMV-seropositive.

The CDR3 sequence: CASSIEMTSYEQYF. In DNA, the CDR3 is TGTGCCAGTAGTATAGAGATGACTAGCTACGAGCAGTACTTC. V gene TRBV19 combines with J gene TRBJ2-7, with D possibly matching TRBD2 (6 bases). Trimming left V 0 bases short and J 3 bases short, with 9 bases between. The CDR3 extends over 14 amino acids. The germline gives CDR1 LNHDA, CDR2 SQIVND (reference sequence).

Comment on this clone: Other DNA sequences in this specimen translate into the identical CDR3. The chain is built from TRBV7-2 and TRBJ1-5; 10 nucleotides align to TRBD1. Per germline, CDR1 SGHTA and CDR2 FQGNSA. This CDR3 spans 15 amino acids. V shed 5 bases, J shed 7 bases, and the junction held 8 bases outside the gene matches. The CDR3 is CASSPRQGAGQPQHF. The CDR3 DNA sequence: TGTGCCAGCAGCCCACGACAGGGGGCTGGGCAGCCCCAGCATTTT.

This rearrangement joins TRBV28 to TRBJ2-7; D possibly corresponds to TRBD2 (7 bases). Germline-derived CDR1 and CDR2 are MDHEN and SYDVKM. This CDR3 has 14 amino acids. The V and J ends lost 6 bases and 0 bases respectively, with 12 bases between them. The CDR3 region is CASRGGGSSYEQYF. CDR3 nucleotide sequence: TGTGCCAGCAGGGGAGGGGGGTCCTCCTACGAGCAGTACTTC.